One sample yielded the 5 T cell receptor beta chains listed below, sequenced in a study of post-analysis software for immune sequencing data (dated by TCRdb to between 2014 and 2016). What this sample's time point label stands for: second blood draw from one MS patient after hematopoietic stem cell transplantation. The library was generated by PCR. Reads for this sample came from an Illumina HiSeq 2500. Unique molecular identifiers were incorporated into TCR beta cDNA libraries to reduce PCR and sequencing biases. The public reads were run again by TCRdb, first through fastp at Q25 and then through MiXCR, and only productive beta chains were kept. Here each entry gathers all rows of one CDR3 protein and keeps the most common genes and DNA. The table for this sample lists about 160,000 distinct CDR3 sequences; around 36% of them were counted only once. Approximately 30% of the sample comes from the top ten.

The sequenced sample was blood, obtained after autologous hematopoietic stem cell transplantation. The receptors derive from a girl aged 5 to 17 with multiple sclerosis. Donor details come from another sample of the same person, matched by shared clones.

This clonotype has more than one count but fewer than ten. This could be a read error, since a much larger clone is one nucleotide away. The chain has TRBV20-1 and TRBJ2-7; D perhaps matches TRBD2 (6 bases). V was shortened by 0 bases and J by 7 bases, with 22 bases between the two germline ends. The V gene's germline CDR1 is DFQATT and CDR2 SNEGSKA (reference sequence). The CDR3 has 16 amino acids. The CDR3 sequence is CSARDGQRVSYNEQYF. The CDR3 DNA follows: TGCAGTGCTAGAGATGGCCAGCGGGTTTCCTACAATGAGCAGTACTTC.

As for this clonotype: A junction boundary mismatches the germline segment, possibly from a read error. CDR3 amino acids: CSARRQENEQLF. CDR3 bases: TGTAGTGCTAGGCGACAGGAGAATGAGCAGTTATTC. The chain employs TRBV20-1 and TRBJ2-7; D may be TRBD1 (6 bases). The germline V gene encodes CDR1 DFQATT and CDR2 SNEGSKA (reference sequence). The CDR3 totals 12 residues.

In nucleotides, the CDR3 is TGCAGCGTTGATAAGCTAGCGGGAGGGCCAAGTGAGCAGTTCTTC. Amino acids: CSVDKLAGGPSEQFF. The rearrangement joins TRBV29-1 to TRBJ2-1, with 12 nucleotides matching TRBD2. CDR1 is SQVTM, CDR2 ANQGSEA, per germline. After removal of 3 bases from V and 9 bases from J, the junction contained 9 bases not matched to a gene. The CDR3 spans 15 residues.

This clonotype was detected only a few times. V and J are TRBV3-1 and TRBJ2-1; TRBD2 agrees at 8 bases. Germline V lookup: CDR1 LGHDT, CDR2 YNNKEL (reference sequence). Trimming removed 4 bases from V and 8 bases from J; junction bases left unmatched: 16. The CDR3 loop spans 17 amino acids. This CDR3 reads CASSRTPEREFSYEQFF. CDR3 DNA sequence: TGTGCCAGCAGCCGCACCCCAGAGCGGGAGTTTTCCTATGAGCAGTTCTTC.

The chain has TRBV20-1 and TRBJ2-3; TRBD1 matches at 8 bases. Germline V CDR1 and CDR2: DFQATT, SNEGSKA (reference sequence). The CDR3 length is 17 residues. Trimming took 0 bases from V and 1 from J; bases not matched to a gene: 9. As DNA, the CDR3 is TGCAGTGCTAGAGATACTCCCGGGACAGGCCGCACAGATACGCAGTATTTT. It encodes CSARDTPGTGRTDTQYF.